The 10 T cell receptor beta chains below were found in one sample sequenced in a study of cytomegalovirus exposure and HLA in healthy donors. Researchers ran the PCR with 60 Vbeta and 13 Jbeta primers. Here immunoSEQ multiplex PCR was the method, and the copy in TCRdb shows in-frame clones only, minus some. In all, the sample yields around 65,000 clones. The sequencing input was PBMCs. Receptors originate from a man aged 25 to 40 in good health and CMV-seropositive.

The CDR3 loop is CATSKGGSGNQPQHF. CDR3 DNA: TGTGCCACCAGCAAAGGAGGGTCGGGAAATCAGCCCCAGCATTTT. V is TRBV15 and J is TRBJ1-5; D gene uncertain. Trimming removed 4 bases at V and 4 bases at J, with 14 bases between. Germline assignment: CDR1 LNHNV and CDR2 YYDKDF (reference sequence). The CDR3 contains 15 residues.

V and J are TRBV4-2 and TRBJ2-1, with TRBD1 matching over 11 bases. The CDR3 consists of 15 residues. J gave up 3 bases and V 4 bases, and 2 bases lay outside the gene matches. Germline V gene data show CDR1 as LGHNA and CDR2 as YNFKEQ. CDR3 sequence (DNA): TGTGCCAGCAGCCTGGGGACAGGGGGCTACAATGAGCAGTTCTTC. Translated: CASSLGTGGYNEQFF.

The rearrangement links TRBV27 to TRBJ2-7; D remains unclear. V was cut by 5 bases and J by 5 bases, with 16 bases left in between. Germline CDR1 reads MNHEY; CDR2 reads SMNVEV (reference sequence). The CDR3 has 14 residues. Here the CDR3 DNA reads TGTGCCAGCAGTCTAGACTTAGCCGTCGACGAGCAGTACTTC. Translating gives CASSLDLAVDEQYF.

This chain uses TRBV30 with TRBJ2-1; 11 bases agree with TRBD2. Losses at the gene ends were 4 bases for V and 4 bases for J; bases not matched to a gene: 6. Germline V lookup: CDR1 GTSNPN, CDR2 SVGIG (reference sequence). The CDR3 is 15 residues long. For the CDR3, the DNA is TGTGCCTGGACTTTAGCGGGAGGGTTGTACAATGAGCAGTTCTTC. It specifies CAWTLAGGLYNEQFF.

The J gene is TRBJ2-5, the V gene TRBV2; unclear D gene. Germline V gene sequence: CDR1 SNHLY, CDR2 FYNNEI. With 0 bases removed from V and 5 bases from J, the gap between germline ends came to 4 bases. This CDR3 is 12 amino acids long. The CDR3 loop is CASSEARETQYF. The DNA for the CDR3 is TGTGCCAGCAGTGAAGCGCGGGAGACCCAGTACTTC.

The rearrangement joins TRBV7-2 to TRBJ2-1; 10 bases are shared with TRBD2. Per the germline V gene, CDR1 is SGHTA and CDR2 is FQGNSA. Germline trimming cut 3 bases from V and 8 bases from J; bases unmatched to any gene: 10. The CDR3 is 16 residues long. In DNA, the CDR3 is TGTGCCAGCAGCTTGCCTATAGCGGGGGGAGGGGATGAGCAGTTCTTC. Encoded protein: CASSLPIAGGGDEQFF.

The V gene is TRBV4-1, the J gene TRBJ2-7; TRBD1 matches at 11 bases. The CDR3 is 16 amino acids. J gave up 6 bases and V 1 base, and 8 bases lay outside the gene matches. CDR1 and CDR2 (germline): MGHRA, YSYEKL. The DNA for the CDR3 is TGCGCCAGCAGCCAAGGCCTAGGACAGGGGGCTGGCGAGCAGTACTTC. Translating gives CASSQGLGQGAGEQYF.

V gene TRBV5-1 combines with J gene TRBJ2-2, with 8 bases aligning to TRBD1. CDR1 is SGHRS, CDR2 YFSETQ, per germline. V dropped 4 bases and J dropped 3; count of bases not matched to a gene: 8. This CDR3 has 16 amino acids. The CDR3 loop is CASSPRQGPDTGELFF. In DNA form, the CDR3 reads TGCGCCAGCAGCCCCCGACAGGGGCCAGACACCGGGGAGCTGTTTTTT.

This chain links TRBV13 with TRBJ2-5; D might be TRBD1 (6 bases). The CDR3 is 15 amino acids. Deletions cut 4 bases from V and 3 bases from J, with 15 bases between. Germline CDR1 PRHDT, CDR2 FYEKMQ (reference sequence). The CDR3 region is CASSYGSGTKETQYF. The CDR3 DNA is TGTGCCAGCAGCTACGGATCCGGGACAAAAGAGACCCAGTACTTC. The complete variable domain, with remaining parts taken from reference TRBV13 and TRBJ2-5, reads AAGVIQSPRHLIKEKRETATLKCYPIPRHDTVYWYQQGPGQDPQFLISFYEKMQSDKGSIPDRFSAQQFSDYHSELNMSSLELGDSALYFCASSYGSGTKETQYFGPGTRLLVL.

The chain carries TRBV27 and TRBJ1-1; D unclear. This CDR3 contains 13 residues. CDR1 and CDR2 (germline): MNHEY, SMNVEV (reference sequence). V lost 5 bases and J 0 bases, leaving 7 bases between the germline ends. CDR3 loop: CASSLYLNTEAFF. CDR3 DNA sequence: TGTGCCAGCAGTCTATACTTGAACACTGAAGCTTTCTTT.